The rows below give T cell receptor beta chains drawn from one sample of a study of blood T cell repertoires in COVID-19. Profiling relied on immunoSEQ multiplex PCR, and the TCRdb table lists in-frame clones only, not all of them. There are about 150,000 clones in the sample; about 90% occur only once, and 0.5% to 0.6% lies in the top ten. The specimen sequenced was peripheral blood. These receptor sequences come from a man aged 45-60 years with acute or convalescent COVID-19. Each CDR3 is given with its conserved first and last residue. The D gene is left open where the match is weak. Rows may omit the clone size; those that give it use once, few, many or a size class.

CDR3 length: 11; J gene: TRBJ1-2; D gene: .; clone size: .; V gene: TRBV12-3/TRBV12-4; CDR3 protein: CASTRGYGYTF; CDR3 DNA: TGTGCCAGCACCCGGGGCTATGGCTACACCTTC
CDR3 length: 12; J gene: TRBJ1-2; D gene: .; clone size: .; V gene: TRBV3-1/TRBV3-2; CDR3 protein: CASIVWEYGYTF; CDR3 DNA: TGTGCCAGCATCGTATGGGAGTATGGCTACACCTTC
CDR3 length: 14; J gene: TRBJ2-1; D gene: .; clone size: .; V gene: TRBV5-6; CDR3 protein: CASSSSRSYNEQFF; CDR3 DNA: TGTGCCAGCAGCTCGTCCCGCTCCTACAATGAGCAGTTCTTC
CDR3 length: 14; J gene: TRBJ1-5; D gene: .; clone size: .; V gene: TRBV4-3; CDR3 protein: CASSQEQYNQPQHF; CDR3 DNA: TGCGCCAGCAGCCAAGAGCAGTATAATCAGCCCCAGCATTTT
CDR3 length: 15; J gene: TRBJ2-3; D gene: TRBD2; clone size: .; V gene: TRBV7-3; CDR3 protein: CASSILAGNTDTQYF; CDR3 DNA: TGTGCCAGCAGCATCCTAGCGGGTAACACAGATACGCAGTATTTT
CDR3 length: 13; J gene: TRBJ2-5; D gene: .; clone size: .; V gene: TRBV10-3; CDR3 protein: CAISESGIPTQYF; CDR3 DNA: TGTGCCATCAGTGAGTCTGGCATCCCGACCCAGTACTTC
CDR3 length: 14; J gene: TRBJ1-2; D gene: .; clone size: .; V gene: TRBV9; CDR3 protein: CASSFPGHNYGYTF; CDR3 DNA: TGTGCCAGCAGCTTCCCGGGACATAACTATGGCTACACCTTC
CDR3 length: 14; J gene: TRBJ2-3; D gene: .; clone size: few; V gene: TRBV7-9; CDR3 protein: CASTLDIITDTQYF; CDR3 DNA: TGTGCCAGCACCCTGGACATTATCACAGATACGCAGTATTTT
CDR3 length: 13; J gene: TRBJ2-7; D gene: .; clone size: .; V gene: TRBV11-2; CDR3 protein: CASSSAQAYEQYF; CDR3 DNA: TGTGCCAGCAGCTCCGCGCAGGCCTACGAGCAGTACTTC
CDR3 length: 12; J gene: TRBJ2-7; D gene: .; clone size: .; V gene: TRBV19; CDR3 protein: CASRDPARVQYF; CDR3 DNA: TGTGCCAGTAGGGATCCCGCGAGGGTGCAGTACTTC
CDR3 length: 16; J gene: TRBJ2-2; D gene: TRBD2; clone size: .; V gene: TRBV15; CDR3 protein: CATSFGLAGTDGELFF; CDR3 DNA: TGTGCCACCAGCTTCGGACTAGCGGGAACGGACGGGGAGCTGTTTTTT
CDR3 length: 13; J gene: TRBJ2-7; D gene: .; clone size: .; V gene: TRBV27; CDR3 protein: CASGYLGSGEQYF; CDR3 DNA: TGTGCCAGCGGTTATTTGGGCTCTGGCGAGCAGTACTTC
CDR3 length: 16; J gene: TRBJ2-3; D gene: TRBD2; clone size: .; V gene: TRBV9; CDR3 protein: CASSVSAGGPTDTQYF; CDR3 DNA: TGTGCCAGCAGCGTTTCGGCGGGGGGCCCCACAGATACGCAGTATTTT
CDR3 length: 14; J gene: TRBJ1-6; D gene: .; clone size: once; V gene: TRBV5-4; CDR3 protein: CASSPRDLNSPLHF; CDR3 DNA: TGTGCCAGCAGCCCGCGGGACCTGAATTCACCCCTCCACTTT
CDR3 length: 16; J gene: TRBJ1-1; D gene: .; clone size: .; V gene: TRBV30; CDR3 protein: CAWSGGGIRSGTEAFF; CDR3 DNA: TGTGCCTGGAGTGGGGGGGGCATCAGGTCGGGCACTGAAGCTTTCTTT
CDR3 length: 12; J gene: TRBJ1-4; D gene: .; clone size: .; V gene: TRBV18; CDR3 protein: CASSPIGEKLFF; CDR3 DNA: TGTGCCAGCTCACCGATCGGTGAAAAACTGTTTTTT
CDR3 length: 14; J gene: TRBJ1-2; D gene: TRBD1; clone size: .; V gene: TRBV2; CDR3 protein: CASSVQGADYGYTF; CDR3 DNA: TGTGCCAGCAGTGTCCAGGGGGCAGACTATGGCTACACCTTC
CDR3 length: 16; J gene: TRBJ2-1; D gene: TRBD2; clone size: once; V gene: TRBV7-9; CDR3 protein: CASSLDTSGSVYEQFF; CDR3 DNA: TGTGCCAGCAGCTTAGATACTAGCGGGAGTGTATATGAGCAGTTCTTC
CDR3 length: 20; J gene: TRBJ2-2; D gene: TRBD2; clone size: .; V gene: TRBV28; CDR3 protein: CASSSILTSGRVAKTGELFF; CDR3 DNA: TGTGCCAGCAGTTCAATACTGACTAGCGGGAGGGTTGCTAAAACCGGGGAGCTGTTTTTT
CDR3 length: 16; J gene: TRBJ2-7; D gene: TRBD1; clone size: .; V gene: TRBV19; CDR3 protein: CASSTLRQGASYEQYF; CDR3 DNA: TGTGCCAGTAGTACCCTTAGACAGGGGGCATCCTACGAGCAGTACTTC
CDR3 length: 15; J gene: TRBJ2-1; D gene: .; clone size: .; V gene: TRBV7-3; CDR3 protein: CASSLRRQAHNEQFF; CDR3 DNA: TGTGCCAGCAGCCTACGAAGACAGGCTCACAATGAGCAGTTCTTC
CDR3 length: 16; J gene: TRBJ1-1; D gene: TRBD1; clone size: .; V gene: TRBV18; CDR3 protein: CASSPNHQGAGGEAFF; CDR3 DNA: TGTGCCAGCTCACCAAATCACCAGGGGGCAGGGGGTGAAGCTTTCTTT
CDR3 length: 12; J gene: TRBJ1-2; D gene: .; clone size: .; V gene: TRBV6-5; CDR3 protein: CASSSGEHGYTF; CDR3 DNA: TGTGCCAGTTCATCGGGAGAGCATGGCTACACCTTC
CDR3 length: 13; J gene: TRBJ1-4; D gene: .; clone size: .; V gene: TRBV7-9; CDR3 protein: CASRDSPNEKLFF; CDR3 DNA: TGTGCCAGCCGAGACAGCCCTAATGAAAAACTGTTTTTT
CDR3 length: 15; J gene: TRBJ1-1; D gene: .; clone size: .; V gene: TRBV9; CDR3 protein: CASSVGRALNTEAFF; CDR3 DNA: TGTGCCAGCAGCGTAGGCAGGGCCCTGAACACTGAAGCTTTCTTT
CDR3 length: 14; J gene: TRBJ2-1; D gene: TRBD2; clone size: .; V gene: TRBV4-2; CDR3 protein: CASSKTSGGNEQFF; CDR3 DNA: TGTGCCAGCAGTAAGACTAGCGGAGGCAATGAGCAGTTCTTC
CDR3 length: 15; J gene: TRBJ1-6; D gene: TRBD1; clone size: .; V gene: TRBV10-3; CDR3 protein: CAIKDTGGYNSPLHF; CDR3 DNA: TGTGCCATCAAGGATACAGGGGGTTATAATTCACCCCTCCACTTT
CDR3 length: 14; J gene: TRBJ1-2; D gene: .; clone size: .; V gene: TRBV5-1; CDR3 protein: CASSDAGVAYGYTF; CDR3 DNA: TGCGCCAGCAGTGATGCCGGGGTTGCCTATGGCTACACCTTC
CDR3 length: 16; J gene: TRBJ2-7; D gene: TRBD2; clone size: .; V gene: TRBV27; CDR3 protein: CASSSGTSGGNYEQYF; CDR3 DNA: TGTGCCAGCAGTTCCGGGACTAGCGGGGGGAACTACGAGCAGTACTTC
CDR3 length: 13; J gene: TRBJ1-1; D gene: .; clone size: .; V gene: TRBV9; CDR3 protein: CASTGVTGTEAFF; CDR3 DNA: TGTGCCAGCACCGGGGTTACGGGAACTGAAGCTTTCTTT
CDR3 length: 15; J gene: TRBJ2-2; D gene: .; clone size: .; V gene: TRBV5-4; CDR3 protein: CASSFGTQNTGELFF; CDR3 DNA: TGTGCCAGCAGCTTCGGGACTCAGAACACCGGGGAGCTGTTTTTT
CDR3 length: 14; J gene: TRBJ2-1; D gene: TRBD2; clone size: .; V gene: TRBV10-3; CDR3 protein: CAIGAGGSYNEQFF; CDR3 DNA: TGTGCCATCGGGGCGGGAGGGTCCTACAATGAGCAGTTCTTC
CDR3 length: 17; J gene: TRBJ2-3; D gene: TRBD1; clone size: once; V gene: TRBV30; CDR3 protein: CALDRGRWGTSTDTQYF; CDR3 DNA: TGTGCCTTGGACAGGGGGCGTTGGGGGACTAGCACAGATACGCAGTATTTT
CDR3 length: 11; J gene: TRBJ2-3; D gene: .; clone size: .; V gene: TRBV7-2; CDR3 protein: CASSSTDTQYF; CDR3 DNA: TGTGCCAGCAGCTCGACAGATACGCAGTATTTT
CDR3 length: 13; J gene: TRBJ2-7; D gene: TRBD2; clone size: .; V gene: TRBV28; CDR3 protein: CASRTGGPGEQYF; CDR3 DNA: TGTGCCAGCAGAACGGGAGGGCCTGGCGAGCAGTACTTC
CDR3 length: 15; J gene: TRBJ1-5; D gene: TRBD1; clone size: .; V gene: TRBV27; CDR3 protein: CASSSGTAGNQPQHF; CDR3 DNA: TGTGCCAGCAGCTCCGGGACAGCGGGCAATCAGCCCCAGCATTTT
CDR3 length: 14; J gene: TRBJ1-1; D gene: TRBD1; clone size: few; V gene: TRBV5-1; CDR3 protein: CASSSRGRVAEAFF; CDR3 DNA: TGCGCCAGCAGCTCCAGGGGGAGAGTGGCTGAAGCTTTCTTT
CDR3 length: 11; J gene: TRBJ1-3; D gene: .; clone size: .; V gene: TRBV3-1/TRBV3-2; CDR3 protein: CASSQGVRQTF; CDR3 DNA: TGTGCCAGCAGCCAAGGAGTCCGACAGACTTTT
CDR3 length: 11; J gene: TRBJ1-3; D gene: TRBD1; clone size: .; V gene: TRBV3-1/TRBV3-2; CDR3 protein: CASSTRDSQYF; CDR3 DNA: TGTGCCAGCAGCACCCGGGACAGTCAGTATTTT